Each of the 8 T cell receptor beta chains below was sequenced from the same sample in a study of blood T cell repertoires in COVID-19. The protocol was immunoSEQ multiplex PCR, while the TCRdb copy is restricted to in-frame clones and leaves out a portion. Altogether some 170,000 clones are present, roughly 84% being singletons, with the ten largest covering 12% to 15%. The material sequenced was PBMCs or T cells enriched from blood (not recorded which). The source is a man in his fifties who had recovered from COVID-19.

The V and J genes are TRBV9 and TRBJ1-1; 9 nucleotides match TRBD1. The CDR3 loop spans 18 amino acids. J gave up 0 bases and V 10 bases, and 19 bases lay outside the gene matches. Germline-derived CDR1 and CDR2 are SGDLS and YYNGEE. The CDR3 loop reads CAPNLRWTGVILNTEAFF. The CDR3 nucleotides are TGTGCCCCCAACCTTCGATGGACAGGGGTTATTTTGAACACTGAAGCTTTCTTT.

The rearrangement uses TRBV5-1 and TRBJ2-3; D is possibly TRBD1 (6 bases). This CDR3 has 13 amino acids. Trimming removed 3 bases from V and 1 base from J, with 6 bases in between. CDR1 is SGHRS, CDR2 YFSETQ, per germline. This chain's CDR3 is CASSSGGTDTQYF. The CDR3 nucleotides are TGCGCCAGCAGCTCAGGGGGCACAGATACGCAGTATTTT.

The chain recombines TRBV2 with TRBJ1-2, with D maybe TRBD1 (5 bases). Germline V CDR1 and CDR2: SNHLY, FYNNEI. Between the trimmed V and J ends, which lost 3 bases and 8 bases, there was a span of 10 bases. The CDR3 is made up of 12 amino acids. The CDR3 loop is CASSDSGDGYTF. Here the CDR3 DNA reads TGTGCCAGCAGTGACTCGGGGGACGGCTACACCTTC.

The CDR3 spells CASSYSGERSEKLFF. The CDR3 DNA follows: TGTGCCAGCAGTTACAGCGGGGAAAGGAGTGAAAAACTGTTTTTT. V is TRBV6-5 and J is TRBJ1-4; D call uncertain. V shed 2 bases and J shed 7 bases, with 14 bases lying between them. Germline CDR1 reads MNHEY; CDR2 reads SVGAGI. This CDR3 has 15 amino acids.

The chain links TRBV7-8 to TRBJ1-2, with 7 bases identical to TRBD1. After removal of 5 bases from V and 4 bases from J, the junction contained 4 bases not matched to a gene. The germline V gene has CDR1 SGHVS and CDR2 FQNEAQ. This CDR3 has 13 residues. CDR3 loop: CASSDRDSYGYTF. In DNA, the CDR3 is TGTGCCAGCAGCGACCGGGACAGCTATGGCTACACCTTC.

V usage is TRBV15 and J usage is TRBJ1-5, with 9 nucleotides matching TRBD1. The CDR3 runs 17 residues. Germline CDR1 reads LNHNV; CDR2 reads YYDKDF (reference sequence). Germline trimming cut 1 base from V and 3 bases from J; bases unmatched to any gene: 7. CDR3 nucleotides: TGTGCCACCAGCAGAGCTTGGGGGACAGGGTTCAATCAGCCCCAGCATTTT. Protein product: CATSRAWGTGFNQPQHF.

The chain carries TRBV27 and TRBJ2-7; 8 nucleotides align to TRBD1. Germline V gives CDR1 MNHEY, CDR2 SMNVEV (reference sequence). The CDR3 is 14 residues long. With 4 bases clipped from V and 4 bases from J, the junction kept 6 bases outside the gene matches. The CDR3 here is CASSSYGQGYEQYF. In DNA, the CDR3 is TGTGCCAGCAGTTCCTACGGACAGGGTTACGAGCAGTACTTC.

V and J are TRBV6-5 and TRBJ1-1; TRBD1 matches 11 bases. CDR1 and CDR2 (germline): MNHEY, SVGAGI. This CDR3 is 15 amino acids long. Trimming took 4 bases from V and 4 from J; bases not matched to a gene: 5. For the CDR3, the DNA is TGTGCCAGCAGTTCTCACGGGACAGGGGGCACTGAAGCTTTCTTT. It translates to CASSSHGTGGTEAFF.